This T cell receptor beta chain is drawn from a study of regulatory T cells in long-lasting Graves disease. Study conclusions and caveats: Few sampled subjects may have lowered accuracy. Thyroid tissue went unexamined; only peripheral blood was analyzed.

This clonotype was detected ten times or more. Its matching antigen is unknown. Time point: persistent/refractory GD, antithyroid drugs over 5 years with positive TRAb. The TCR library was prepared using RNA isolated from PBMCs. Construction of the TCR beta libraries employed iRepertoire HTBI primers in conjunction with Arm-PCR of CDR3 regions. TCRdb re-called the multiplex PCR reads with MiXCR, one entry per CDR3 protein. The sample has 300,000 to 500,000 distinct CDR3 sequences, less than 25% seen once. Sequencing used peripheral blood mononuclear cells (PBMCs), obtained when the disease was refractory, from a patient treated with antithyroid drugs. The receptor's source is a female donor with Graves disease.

In DNA, the CDR3 is TGTGCCAGCAGCCCCGTAGCGGGCCCCTACGAGCAGTACTTC. This translates into CASSPVAGPYEQYF. V is TRBV12-3 or TRBV12-4 and J is TRBJ2-7; TRBD2 aligns across 7 bases. The junction had 7 bases not matched to a gene; V was cut back by 6 bases and J by 2 bases. The CDR3 consists of 14 residues.